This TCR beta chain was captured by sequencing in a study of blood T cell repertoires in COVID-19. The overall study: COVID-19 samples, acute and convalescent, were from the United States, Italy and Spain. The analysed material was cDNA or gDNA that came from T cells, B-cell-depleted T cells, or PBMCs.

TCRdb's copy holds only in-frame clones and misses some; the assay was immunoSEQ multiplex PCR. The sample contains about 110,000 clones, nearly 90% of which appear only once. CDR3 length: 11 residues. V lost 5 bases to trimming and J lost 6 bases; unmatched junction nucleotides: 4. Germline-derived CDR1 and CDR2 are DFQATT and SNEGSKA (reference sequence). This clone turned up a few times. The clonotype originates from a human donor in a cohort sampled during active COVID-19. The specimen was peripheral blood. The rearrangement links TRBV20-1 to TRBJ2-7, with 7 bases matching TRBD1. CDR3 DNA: TGCAGTGCTCTGGACAGGCTCGAGCAGTACTTC. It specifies CSALDRLEQYF.